The 27 T cell receptor beta chains below were found in one sample sequenced in a study of blood T cell repertoires in COVID-19. TCRdb's copy holds only in-frame clones and misses some; the assay was immunoSEQ multiplex PCR. The sample has 150,000 to 200,000 clones; 75% to 90% are singletons. Sequencing was carried out using peripheral blood. These receptor sequences come from a human donor in a cohort sampled during active COVID-19.

The CDR3 loop reads CASSPRVASENIQYF. In DNA, the CDR3 is TGTGCCAGCAGCCCCAGGGTGGCTAGTGAAAACATTCAGTACTTC. This chain joins TRBV5-8 and TRBJ2-4, with a possible D match to TRBD1 (5 bases). This CDR3 is 15 amino acids long. CDR1 and CDR2 from the germline V gene are SGHTS and YDEGEE. Trimming cost V 4 bases and J 5 bases, with 16 bases left between them.

The rearrangement joins TRBV3-1 (or the pseudogene TRBV3-2) to TRBJ2-5; perhaps TRBD2 as D (5 bases). The CDR3 has 15 amino acids. V dropped 3 bases and J dropped 0 bases, with 11 bases sitting between them. Germline assignment: CDR1 LGHDT and CDR2 YNNKEL (reference sequence). CDR3 coding DNA: TGTGCCAGCAGCCATTTGGGGAGCGACCAAGAGACCCAGTACTTC. As protein: CASSHLGSDQETQYF.

This chain uses TRBV7-8 with TRBJ2-7, with 8 positions matching TRBD1. Germline V lookup: CDR1 SGHVS, CDR2 FQNEAQ. This CDR3 region has 14 residues. V lost 8 bases, J lost 3 bases, and 9 bases stayed unmatched. The CDR3, as DNA: TGTGCCAGCGGCGCAGCAGGACAGGGCTACGAGCAGTACTTC. It specifies CASGAAGQGYEQYF.

V gene TRBV2 combines with J gene TRBJ2-3; D possibly corresponds to TRBD2 (7 bases). Germline CDR1 is SNHLY and CDR2 is FYNNEI. This CDR3 has 14 residues. V shed 8 bases and J shed 7 bases, with 19 bases lying between them. In nucleotides, the CDR3 is TGTGCCAGCTCCGGGGGGAGCAGGGGTCATACGCAGTATTTT. Translation gives CASSGGSRGHTQYF. Full variable domain (outside the CDR3, taken from reference TRBV2 and TRBJ2-3): EPEVTQTPSHQVTQMGQEVILRCVPISNHLYFYWYRQILGQKVEFLVSFYNNEISEKSEIFDDQFSVERPDGSNFTLKIRSTKLEDSAMYFCASSGGSRGHTQYFGPGTRLTVL.

The chain links TRBV5-5 to TRBJ1-5; TRBD1 matches at 7 bases. This CDR3 has 16 residues. Per the germline V gene, CDR1 is SGHKS and CDR2 is YYEKEE (reference sequence). Trimming at V came to 4 bases and at J to 2 bases, leaving 9 bases not matched to a gene. This CDR3 reads CASSLQTGSGNQPQHF. CDR3 DNA: TGTGCCAGCAGCCTCCAGACAGGGTCGGGCAATCAGCCCCAGCATTTT.

The chain recombines TRBV7-2 with TRBJ1-3; D is perhaps TRBD1 (6 bases). This CDR3 contains 16 residues. Germline values: CDR1 SGHTA, CDR2 FQGNSA. Between the trimmed V and J ends, which lost 5 bases and 0 bases, there was a span of 14 bases. CDR3 protein: CASSQQGSYSGNTIYF. DNA for the CDR3: TGTGCCAGCAGCCAACAGGGAAGTTACTCTGGAAACACCATATATTTT. Full variable domain (remainder filled in from reference TRBV7-2 and TRBJ1-3): GAGVSQSPSNKVTEKGKDVELRCDPISGHTALYWYRQSLGQGLEFLIYFQGNSAPDKSGLPSDRFSAERTGGSVSTLTIQRTQQEDSAVYLCASSQQGSYSGNTIYFGEGSWLTVV.

The genes are TRBV18 and TRBJ2-1; no clear D gene. The CDR3 spans 14 residues. The germline CDR1 and CDR2 sequences are KGHSH and LQKENI. V shed 1 base and J shed 6 bases, with 10 bases lying between them. In nucleotides, the CDR3 is TGTGCCAGCTCACCACGAGGAACCAGCAATGAGCAGTTCTTC. Amino acid sequence: CASSPRGTSNEQFF.

The chain carries TRBV7-6 and TRBJ2-2, with 9 bases lining up with TRBD1. After removal of 3 bases from V and 2 bases from J, the junction contained 4 bases not matched to a gene. This CDR3 has 16 amino acids. Germline values: CDR1 SGHVS, CDR2 FNYEAQ. In DNA form, the CDR3 reads TGTGCCAGCAGCTTGGGTACAGGGGGCAACACCGGGGAGCTGTTTTTT. This translates into CASSLGTGGNTGELFF.

CDR3: CASSVGGGAETQYF. The CDR3 coding sequence is TGTGCCAGCAGCGTAGGAGGGGGCGCGGAGACCCAGTACTTC. V and J are TRBV9 and TRBJ2-5; 7 positions match TRBD1. The V segment lost 0 bases and the J segment 5 bases; nucleotides outside the gene matches: 4. Germline V lookup: CDR1 SGDLS, CDR2 YYNGEE. CDR3 length: 14 amino acids.

There are a few counts of this clone. The gene calls are TRBV7-8 and TRBJ2-7; perhaps TRBD2 as D (5 bases). Trimming took 2 bases from V and 3 from J, leaving 11 bases between them. Per the germline V gene, CDR1 is SGHVS and CDR2 is FQNEAQ. The CDR3 is made up of 14 amino acids. CDR3 nucleotide sequence: TGTGCCAGCAGCTTACGTTTAGGACTCTACGAGCAGTACTTC. Translated: CASSLRLGLYEQYF.

This rearrangement joins TRBV27 to TRBJ2-7, with a possible D match to TRBD1 (5 bases). The V and J ends lost 3 bases and 3 bases respectively, with 12 bases between them. CDR3 size: 14 residues. Germline assignment: CDR1 MNHEY and CDR2 SMNVEV (reference sequence). For the CDR3, the DNA is TGTGCCAGCAGTTTCTTAGGGGCCCACTACGAGCAGTACTTC. This codes for CASSFLGAHYEQYF.

The chain combines TRBV3-1 (or the pseudogene TRBV3-2) with TRBJ2-1; maybe TRBD2 (5 bases). This CDR3 is built from 14 residues. Trimming shortened V by 1 base and J by 6 bases, and 10 bases separated the two germline ends. The germline gives CDR1 LGHDT, CDR2 YNNKEL (reference sequence). CDR3 DNA sequence: TGTGCCAGCAGCCAAGGATGGACTGGCAATGAGCAGTTCTTC. Its protein product is CASSQGWTGNEQFF.

The chain carries TRBV6-2 or TRBV6-3 and TRBJ1-2; D gene unclear. Looked up from germline, CDR1 is MNHEY and CDR2 is SVGEGT. CDR3 size: 13 residues. V was shortened by 0 bases and J by 6 bases, with 8 bases between the two germline ends. DNA for the CDR3: TGTGCCAGCAGTTACTCTCTCCCTGATGGCTACACCTTC. Translating it yields CASSYSLPDGYTF.

The rearrangement uses TRBV4-3 and TRBJ2-7; TRBD1 agrees at 8 bases. The germline V gene encodes CDR1 LGHNA and CDR2 YSLEER. V lost 1 base to trimming and J lost 6 bases; unmatched junction nucleotides: 2. The CDR3 loop spans 13 amino acids. The CDR3 DNA reads TGCGCCAGCAGCCAAGTGGACAGGGCCGAGCAGTACTTC. It encodes CASSQVDRAEQYF.

The genes are TRBV2 and TRBJ1-6; TRBD1 might be the D (5 bases). V was shortened by 7 bases and J by 7 bases, with 20 bases between the two germline ends. Germline CDR1 reads SNHLY; CDR2 reads FYNNEI. The CDR3 consists of 16 residues. The CDR3 coding sequence is TGTGCCAGCATCGAATTAGGGGTTTGGGGAAATTCACCCCTCCACTTT. Its protein is CASIELGVWGNSPLHF.

This rearrangement joins TRBV30 to TRBJ1-2; D may be TRBD1 (5 bases). Germline loops: CDR1 GTSNPN, CDR2 SVGIG (reference sequence). V was cut by 7 bases and J by 8 bases, with 29 bases left in between. This CDR3 comprises 16 residues. In nucleotides, the CDR3 is TGTGCCTTACGAAACACGCTGAGGAACAGGTCGAGAGGCTACACCTTC. Translation gives CALRNTLRNRSRGYTF.

The genes are TRBV7-6 and TRBJ2-7, with 7 positions matching TRBD1. The CDR3 spans 16 residues. V lost 4 bases and J lost 0; bases outside the gene matches: 9. The V gene's germline CDR1 is SGHVS and CDR2 FNYEAQ. CDR3 nucleotide sequence: TGTGCCAGCAGCTCCCGACAGGGAAAGGGCTCCTACGAGCAGTACTTC. This translates into CASSSRQGKGSYEQYF.

This clone was counted a few times. The rearrangement links TRBV19 to TRBJ1-4; no reliable D call. There are 14 residues in the CDR3. Germline V lookup: CDR1 LNHDA, CDR2 SQIVND (reference sequence). V shed 7 bases and J shed 4 bases, with 13 bases lying between them. For the CDR3, the DNA is TGTGCCAGTAACCAAGGACTCAATAATGAAAAACTGTTTTTT. Its protein is CASNQGLNNEKLFF. Full variable domain (rest looked up from reference TRBV19 and TRBJ1-4): DGGITQSPKYLFRKEGQNVTLSCEQNLNHDAMYWYRQDPGQGLRLIYYSQIVNDFQKGDIAEGYSVSREKKESFPLTVTSAQKNPTAFYLCASNQGLNNEKLFFGSGTQLSVL.

This sequence joins TRBV15 and TRBJ1-1; D ambiguous. The CDR3 covers 15 residues. Per the germline V gene, CDR1 is LNHNV and CDR2 is YYDKDF (reference sequence). Between the trimmed V and J ends, which lost 4 bases and 0 bases, there was a span of 12 bases. CDR3 region: CATSKVRQLNTEAFF. CDR3 in DNA: TGTGCCACCAGCAAAGTGCGGCAGTTGAACACTGAAGCTTTCTTT.

This chain joins TRBV5-4 and TRBJ1-3; TRBD1 agrees at 7 bases. The V segment lost 4 bases and the J segment 4 bases; nucleotides outside the gene matches: 2. The CDR3 covers 13 residues. Per the germline V gene, CDR1 is SGHNT and CDR2 is YYREEE (reference sequence). The CDR3 spells CASSVRGGNTIYF. The CDR3 bases are TGTGCCAGCAGCGTCAGGGGGGGAAACACCATATATTTT.

The rearrangement joins TRBV7-2 to TRBJ2-2, with D possibly matching TRBD2 (6 bases). Trimming shortened V by 4 bases and J by 5 bases, and 14 bases separated the two germline ends. The CDR3 sequence is 15 residues long. Germline assignment: CDR1 SGHTA and CDR2 FQGNSA. The CDR3 loop reads CASSSAGFSTGELFF. CDR3 DNA sequence: TGTGCCAGCAGCTCCGCGGGATTCTCTACCGGGGAGCTGTTTTTT.

This clone was observed a single time. CDR3 sequence reads: CASSLLAGHSYNEQFF. CDR3 sequence (DNA): TGTGCCAGCAGCCTCCTGGCGGGGCACTCCTACAATGAGCAGTTCTTC. This rearrangement joins TRBV7-3 to TRBJ2-1; the D gene is possibly TRBD2 (6 bases). CDR1 SGHTA and CDR2 FQGTGA come from the germline V gene. Trimming shortened V by 5 bases and J by 0 bases, and 14 bases separated the two germline ends. This CDR3 spans 16 amino acids.

This clone showed up just once. V is TRBV7-2 and J is TRBJ1-5; no clear D. The V and J ends lost 5 bases and 6 bases respectively, with 14 bases between them. The CDR3 has 14 residues. Germline V lookup: CDR1 SGHTA, CDR2 FQGNSA. CDR3 sequence reads: CASSQNMGGQPQHF. The DNA for the CDR3 is TGTGCCAGCAGCCAAAACATGGGAGGTCAGCCCCAGCATTTT.

The chain carries TRBV7-7 and TRBJ2-5, with 7 bases identical to TRBD2. Germline loops: CDR1 SSHAT, CDR2 FNYEAQ (reference sequence). J gave up 3 bases and V 5 bases, and 6 bases lay outside the gene matches. CDR3 length equals 14 residues. Written as DNA, the CDR3 is TGTGCCAGCAGCGCTCTGGGGGGGGAAGAGACCCAGTACTTC. Translation gives CASSALGGEETQYF.

The chain employs TRBV27 and TRBJ1-1; TRBD1 is a possible D gene (5 bases). This CDR3 region has 12 residues. The germline V gene encodes CDR1 MNHEY and CDR2 SMNVEV (reference sequence). Trimming stripped 6 bases from V and 11 bases from J, with 16 bases between. CDR3: CASSPMEGSAFF. In DNA, the CDR3 is TGTGCCAGCAGCCCAATGGAGGGGTCTGCTTTCTTT.

This clone has just a few counts. The chain joins TRBV29-1 to TRBJ2-7; TRBD2 agrees at 8 bases. The germline CDR1 and CDR2 sequences are SQVTM and ANQGSEA. V shed 6 bases and J 5 bases; nucleotides not matched to a gene: 9. There are 13 residues in the CDR3. DNA for the CDR3: TGCAGCGTGGCCCTTAGCGGGATGAACGAGCAGTACTTC. It encodes CSVALSGMNEQYF.

This clone was seen more than once but under ten times. J is TRBJ2-7 and V is TRBV14; 7 bases match TRBD1. V shed 1 base, J shed 0 bases, and the junction held 12 bases outside the gene matches. Germline CDR1 and CDR2: SGHDN and FVKESK. The CDR3 is made up of 18 amino acids. The CDR3 coding sequence is TGTGCCAGCAGCCAAGTAATACTAAGGGGACAGAGCTCCTACGAGCAGTACTTC. It encodes CASSQVILRGQSSYEQYF.